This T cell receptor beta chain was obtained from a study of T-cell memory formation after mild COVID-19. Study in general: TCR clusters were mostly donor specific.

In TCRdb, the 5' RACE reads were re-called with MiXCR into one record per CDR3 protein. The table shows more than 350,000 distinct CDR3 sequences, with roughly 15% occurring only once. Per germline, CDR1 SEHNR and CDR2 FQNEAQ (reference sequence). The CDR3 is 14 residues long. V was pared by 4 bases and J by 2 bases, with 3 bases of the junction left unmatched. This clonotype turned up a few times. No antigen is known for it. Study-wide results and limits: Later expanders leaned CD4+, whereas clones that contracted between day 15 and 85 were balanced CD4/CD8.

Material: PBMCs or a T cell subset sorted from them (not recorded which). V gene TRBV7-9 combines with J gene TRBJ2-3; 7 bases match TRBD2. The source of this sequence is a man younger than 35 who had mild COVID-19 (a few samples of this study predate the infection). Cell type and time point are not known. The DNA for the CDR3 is TGTGCCAGCAGCTCACGGGGGGTCACAGATACGCAGTATTTT. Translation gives CASSSRGVTDTQYF.